This T cell receptor (beta chain) was identified in a study of blood T cells in healthy people across ages (dated by TCRdb to between 2014 and 2017). Background for the entire study: In model experiments, template switching captured about one uniquely barcoded TCR beta cDNA molecule for every two T cells. Age-related changes in TCR beta repertoire diversity were measured in the study by deep sequencing normalized with unique cDNA molecular identifiers. Four age groups were formed from the donors: young (average about 17 years), middle-aged (around 39), aged (62) and long-lived (roughly 88). To avoid experimental bias, donors of different ages were randomly spread across the sequencing lanes. Using the same blood draw, the study looked at two additional independent replicas of 1 million unique cDNA reads for two donors, one aged 18 to 30 and the other aged 80 or older. The paper as a whole reports these results and caveats: As age increased, observed TCR beta diversity per million T cells dropped in a roughly linear way, and a significant reduction was already evident by age about 40. Because donor CMV infection status was unknown, age-related changes in expanded clonotypes were potentially confounded. Estimates of total diversity based on one million sequenced T cells were regarded as lower bounds and as underestimates. Compared with the aged group, more naive CD4+ T cells, fewer expanded clones and increased TCR diversity were shown by the long-lived group, suggesting age selection. Bulk unsorted PBMC profiling prevented conclusive comparison of naive and antigen-experienced compartments. There was a strong correlation between observed TCR beta diversity and the percentage of naive T cells measured by flow cytometry.

Library creation used 5' RACE. TCRdb lists the instrument as Illumina HiSeq 2500. A second roughly 7 to 11 cycle PCR used a sample-barcoded 5' primer and a J-beta primer mix. Each TCR beta cDNA molecule received a unique molecular identifier from a template-switch 5' adaptor carrying 12 random nucleotides. At least 3 million CDR3-containing paired-end reads were obtained from each sample. First-strand cDNA synthesis was performed from all RNA using the Mint cDNA synthesis kit, with priming by a TRBC-specific oligonucleotide. Following uracil-DNA glycosylase treatment, all cDNA underwent a first 18-cycle PCR with the universal primers M1SS and BC2_uni_R. On the study's bioinformatics: Normalization of each sample was performed by random selection of 1 million high-quality reads, each carrying a distinct molecular identifier. Reads with shared molecular identifiers were discarded instead of being binned into consensus sequences. MiTCR, run with a Q25 quality threshold and the strictest error-elimination algorithm, handled CDR3 identification, clonotype clustering and error correction. A nonparametric unseen species model using Euler transformation provided a lower-bound estimate of total TCR beta diversity. TCRdb reanalyzed the raw reads on its own, using fastp at Q25 for trimming and MiXCR for clone calling, and kept in-frame beta chains. Each entry merges the rows of one CDR3 protein and shows their most common DNA and genes. The V and J calls shown here were made by TCRdb, not taken from the authors' results. The sample table shows under 1,000,000 distinct CDR3 sequences, and around half are seen once. Of the sample, around 18% is held by the ten largest clones.

A note on this clonotype: This receptor's antigen is unknown. Per-base quality was not reported, and no clone a single base away is much larger than it.

Systemically healthy Caucasian individuals from Russia, approximately 39 in total and aged roughly 6 to 100 years, were included as donors. Each donor gave 8 to 10 milliliters of peripheral blood, collected into EDTA-treated Vacutainer tubes. PBMCs were isolated by Ficoll-Paque density-gradient centrifugation, with at least 6 million obtained per sample. Trizol reagent was used to extract total RNA from the PBMCs, yielding at least 5.5 micrograms per sample. The percentages of naive CD45RAhigh/CD27high T cells were determined by flow cytometry on a PBMC aliquot from every donor. Input material: blood. The sequence came from a man aged 80 or over in good health.

The CDR3 region reads CASSSGTKDEKLFF. The nucleotide sequence reads as follows: TGTGCCAGCAGCTCCGGGACCAAGGATGAAAAACTGTTTTTT. Recombination linked TRBV7-9 to TRBJ1-4; 5 matching bases give a weak D call of TRBD1. Sequences SEHNR (CDR1) and FQNEAQ (CDR2) are obtained from the germline V gene (reference sequence). The CDR3, from cysteine to phenylalanine, totals 14 residues. Only the CDR3 DNA stays, 42 bases, in frame from base 1. The trim is 4 bases for V and 6 bases for J, with a gap of 12 bases between the germline ends.